A single sample is the source of the 17 T cell receptor beta chains below, sequenced in a study of molecular identifiers for immune sequencing clone quantification. TCRdb re-analysed the PCR reads in MiXCR, keeping a single row per CDR3 protein. This sample has 400,000 to 600,000 distinct CDR3 sequences; about a fifth occur once, and the top ten carry 0.7% to 1%. Sequencing input: naive CD8+ T cells from blood, with Jurkat cell RNA spiked in. The subset here: FACS-sorted CD8+CD4-CCR7+CD45RA+ naive T cells. The receptors shown here come from a human donor in good health. Some libraries in this study had Jurkat cell RNA spiked in.

Points on this clonotype: Germline and junction disagree at one end, which may indicate a read error. V gene TRBV7-2 combines with J gene TRBJ2-1, with TRBD2 matching 8 bases. This CDR3 has 19 amino acids. From germline, CDR1 is SGHTA and CDR2 FQGNSA. The CDR3 coding sequence is TGTGCCAGCAGCTTAGCGCGAACCAGGCGGGGGGACTCCTACAATGGGCAGTTCTTC. Amino acids: CASSLARTRRGDSYNGQFF.

On this clonotype itself: A much larger clone sits a single nucleotide away, making a read error possible. The genes are TRBV20-1 and TRBJ2-6; tentatively, D is TRBD1 (5 bases). The CDR3 covers 15 residues. The V gene's germline CDR1 is DFQATT and CDR2 SNEGSKA (reference sequence). CDR3 nucleotides: TGCAGTGCCCTGGACATCGTCTCTGGGGCCAACGCCCTGACTTTC. It specifies CSALDIVSGANALTF.

In this sample, this clonotype turned up a few times. This chain joins TRBV24-1 and TRBJ2-2; 9 bases are a match to TRBD2. Per germline, CDR1 KGHDR and CDR2 SFDVKD. V lost 5 bases and J lost 6; bases outside the gene matches: 12. The CDR3 extends over 17 amino acids. The CDR3 bases are TGTGCCACCAGTGTGACTTACGGAGCGGGAGGCTCCGGGGAGCTGTTTTTT. Translation gives CATSVTYGAGGSGELFF.

V is TRBV20-1 and J is TRBJ1-1, with 7 positions matching TRBD1. The germline V gene has CDR1 DFQATT and CDR2 SNEGSKA (reference sequence). The CDR3 covers 14 residues. The trim removed 6 bases at V and 5 bases at J, leaving 12 bases unmatched. CDR3 loop: CSAFARGQRTEAFF. CDR3 bases: TGCAGTGCCTTTGCTAGGGGGCAAAGAACTGAAGCTTTCTTT.

This clonotype was counted many times. The rearrangement links TRBV28 to TRBJ2-7, with D unresolved. The V end lost 4 bases, the J end lost 2 bases, and 15 bases lay between the germline ends. Germline CDR1 MDHEN, CDR2 SYDVKM. The CDR3 has 15 amino acids. In DNA, the CDR3 is TGTGCCAGCAGTTCCCCCCCCGGTAATACCTACGAGCAGTACTTC. This translates into CASSSPPGNTYEQYF.

This clonotype appeared a few times. The J gene is TRBJ2-2, the V gene TRBV20-1, with D possibly TRBD1 on 5 matching bases. Germline CDR1 DFQATT, CDR2 SNEGSKA (reference sequence). The CDR3 has 14 residues. The V and J ends lost 3 bases and 6 bases respectively, with 14 bases between them. The DNA for the CDR3 is TGCAGTGCTAGTGGACACACACGAGCCGGGGAGCTGTTTTTT. Amino acids: CSASGHTRAGELFF.

This rearrangement joins TRBV6-2 or TRBV6-3 to TRBJ2-2, with D tentatively TRBD2 (6 bases). Germline CDR1 and CDR2: MNHEY and SVGEGT. The ends were cut back, 6 bases at V and 3 bases at J, with 14 bases in the middle. This CDR3 contains 15 residues. This chain's CDR3 is CASSLGGVDTGELFF. The CDR3 bases are TGTGCCAGCAGCTTGGGGGGAGTTGACACCGGGGAGCTGTTTTTT.

The chain employs TRBV15 and TRBJ1-5; the D is unclear. The CDR3 sequence is 15 residues long. Germline V gene data show CDR1 as LNHNV and CDR2 as YYDKDF (reference sequence). Trimming shortened V by 0 bases and J by 6 bases, and 12 bases separated the two germline ends. In DNA, the CDR3 is TGTGCCACCAGCAGAGATTTGGGTAAGGGTCAGCCCCAGCATTTT. Translation gives CATSRDLGKGQPQHF.

This clonotype was seen only a few times. The chain links TRBV7-9 to TRBJ1-1; D unresolved. This CDR3 has 13 residues. V gave up 5 bases and J gave up 5 bases, with 12 bases separating them. Germline V gene lookup returns CDR1 SEHNR and CDR2 FQNEAQ (reference sequence). The CDR3 spells CASSPDVGTEAFF. The DNA for the CDR3 is TGTGCCAGCAGCCCAGACGTGGGAACTGAAGCTTTCTTT.

There are many counts of this clonotype. The chain uses TRBV20-1 and TRBJ1-3, with TRBD1 as a possible D gene (5 bases). Germline values: CDR1 DFQATT, CDR2 SNEGSKA (reference sequence). The CDR3 is made up of 13 amino acids. Trimming left V 4 bases short and J 6 bases short, with 13 bases between. CDR3 in amino acids: CSATGVFENTIYF. For the CDR3, the DNA is TGCAGTGCTACGGGGGTTTTCGAAAACACCATATATTTT.

The J gene is TRBJ2-5, the V gene TRBV18; D gene unclear. Germline V gene sequence: CDR1 KGHSH, CDR2 LQKENI. The CDR3 totals 16 residues. V was shortened by 1 base and J by 2 bases, with 14 bases between the two germline ends. The CDR3 reads CASSPLAIPIQETQYF. Here the CDR3 DNA reads TGTGCCAGCTCACCACTCGCAATACCAATACAAGAGACCCAGTACTTC.

The table lists this clonotype with a few counts. The V and J genes are TRBV11-3 and TRBJ2-4; 9 nucleotides agree with TRBD1. CDR1 and CDR2 from the germline V gene are SGHNT and YENEEA. The CDR3 runs to 19 residues. Unmatched junction bases numbered 22, after V lost 5 bases and J lost 8 bases. This chain's CDR3 is CASSPQTGGRVGTQDIQYF. Here the CDR3 DNA reads TGTGCCAGCAGCCCCCAAACAGGGGGCAGGGTAGGGACGCAGGACATTCAGTACTTC.

This clonotype was seen many times. The genes are TRBV5-6 and TRBJ2-5, with TRBD2 matching 7 bases. V lost 0 bases, J lost 5 bases, and 7 bases stayed unmatched. Germline V gene sequence: CDR1 SGHDT, CDR2 YYEEEE. This CDR3 has 15 residues. CDR3 sequence reads: CASSLAAGVRETQYF. The DNA for the CDR3 is TGTGCCAGCAGCTTGGCCGCGGGAGTACGGGAGACCCAGTACTTC.

With regard to this clonotype: One base away lies a much larger clone, so this may be a sequencing read error. The gene calls are TRBV5-1 and TRBJ1-5; 9 bases map to TRBD1. The CDR3 consists of 14 residues. With 7 bases clipped from V and 7 bases from J, the junction kept 9 bases outside the gene matches. Germline CDR1 reads SGHRS; CDR2 reads YFSETQ. CDR3 in amino acids: CASGLRTGDQPQHF. CDR3 in DNA: TGCGCCAGCGGCCTACGGACAGGGGACCAGCCCCAGCATTTT.

This clonotype has a single count. This may arise from a read error, as a much more abundant clone is one base away. V usage is TRBV11-2 and J usage is TRBJ2-7; D gene unclear. Germline V gene sequence: CDR1 SGHAT, CDR2 FQNNGV. This CDR3 region has 13 residues. V was cut by 5 bases and J by 2 bases, with 10 bases left in between. The DNA for the CDR3 is TGTGCCAGCAGCATGGAAAGCCCCTACGAGCAGTACTTC. Translation: CASSMESPYEQYF.

This clonotype was counted only a few times. The chain combines TRBV29-1 with TRBJ2-2; no clear D gene. Germline CDR1 SQVTM, CDR2 ANQGSEA. Trimming cost V 3 bases and J 0 bases, with 8 bases left between them. The CDR3 is 14 residues long. The DNA for the CDR3 is TGCAGCGTTGAGTACCCGACGAACACCGGGGAGCTGTTTTTT. It codes for CSVEYPTNTGELFF.

Worth noting for this clonotype: One base away lies a much larger clone, so this may be a sequencing read error. The chain couples TRBV7-9 to TRBJ2-5, with 8 bases that match TRBD1. The CDR3 consists of 15 residues. The trim removed 1 base at V and 7 bases at J, leaving 8 bases unmatched. Germline values: CDR1 SEHNR, CDR2 FQNEAQ (reference sequence). CDR3 DNA sequence: TGTGCCAGCAGCTTAGGCCCGGCAGGGACAGGGACCCAGTACTTC. Residues: CASSLGPAGTGTQYF.